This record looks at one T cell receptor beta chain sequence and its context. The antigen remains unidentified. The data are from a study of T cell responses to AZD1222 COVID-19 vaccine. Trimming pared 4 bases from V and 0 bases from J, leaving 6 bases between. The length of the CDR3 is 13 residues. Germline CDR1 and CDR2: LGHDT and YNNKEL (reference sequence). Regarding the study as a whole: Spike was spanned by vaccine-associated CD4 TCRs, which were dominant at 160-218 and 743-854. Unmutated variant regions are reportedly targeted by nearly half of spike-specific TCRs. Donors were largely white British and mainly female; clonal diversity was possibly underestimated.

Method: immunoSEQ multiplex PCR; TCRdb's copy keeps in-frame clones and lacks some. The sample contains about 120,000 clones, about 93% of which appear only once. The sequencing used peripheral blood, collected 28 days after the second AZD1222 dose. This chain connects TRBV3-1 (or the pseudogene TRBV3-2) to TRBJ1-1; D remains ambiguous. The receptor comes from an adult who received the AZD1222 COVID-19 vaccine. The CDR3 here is CASSLTLNTEAFF. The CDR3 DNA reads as TGTGCCAGCAGCCTTACCTTGAACACTGAAGCTTTCTTT.